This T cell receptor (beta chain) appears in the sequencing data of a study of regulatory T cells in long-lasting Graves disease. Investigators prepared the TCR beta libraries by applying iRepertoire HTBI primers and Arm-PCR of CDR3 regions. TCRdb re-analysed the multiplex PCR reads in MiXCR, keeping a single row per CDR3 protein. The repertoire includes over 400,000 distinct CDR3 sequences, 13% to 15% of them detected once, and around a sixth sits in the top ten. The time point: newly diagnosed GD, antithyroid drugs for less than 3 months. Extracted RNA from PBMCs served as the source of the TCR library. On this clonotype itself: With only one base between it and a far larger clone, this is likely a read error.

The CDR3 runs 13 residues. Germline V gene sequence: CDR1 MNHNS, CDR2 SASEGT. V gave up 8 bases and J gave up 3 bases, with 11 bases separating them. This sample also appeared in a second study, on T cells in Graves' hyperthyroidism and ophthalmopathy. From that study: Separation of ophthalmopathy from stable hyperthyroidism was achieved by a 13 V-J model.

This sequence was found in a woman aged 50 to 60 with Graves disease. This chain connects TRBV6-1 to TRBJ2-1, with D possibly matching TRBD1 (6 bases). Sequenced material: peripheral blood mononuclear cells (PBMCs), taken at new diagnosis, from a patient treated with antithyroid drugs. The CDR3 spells CASGGEGYNEQFF. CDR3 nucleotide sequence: TGTGCCAGCGGGGGCGAGGGCTACAATGAGCAGTTCTTC.